A single sample gave rise to the 9 T cell receptor beta chains below, sequenced in a study of vaccination effects on CD4 cells after COVID-19. No antigen has been identified for these receptors. Culturing for around 10 days preceded CD4+ T cell isolation. Everyone in the study got two shots of either the BNT162b2 or mRNA-1273 vaccine. Clones were read by immunoSEQ multiplex PCR, and TCRdb kept only the in-frame ones, dropping some. This table has around 46,000 clones, 72% appearing once. The sample was CD4+ T cells from PBMCs cultured without peptide, taken after COVID-19 vaccination. Receptors originate from a human donor who received a COVID-19 vaccine.

V is TRBV19 and J is TRBJ1-5; no clear D. CDR3 length equals 15 residues. V lost 1 base and J lost 3, with 10 bases in between. Germline lookup yields CDR1 LNHDA and CDR2 SQIVND (reference sequence). CDR3: CASSIGYADNQPQHF. In DNA form, the CDR3 reads TGTGCCAGTAGTATAGGGTACGCCGACAATCAGCCCCAGCATTTT.

V and J are TRBV18 and TRBJ2-3, with 15 bases identical to TRBD2. After removal of 3 bases from V and 0 bases from J, the junction contained 4 bases not matched to a gene. CDR3 length: 18 amino acids. Germline CDR1 reads KGHSH; CDR2 reads LQKENI. CDR3 bases: TGTGCCAGCTCACCGGGACTAGCGGGGGGCTCTAGCACAGATACGCAGTATTTT. This gives the protein CASSPGLAGGSSTDTQYF.

V is TRBV5-1 and J is TRBJ2-5, with 7 bases identical to TRBD1. The germline CDR1 and CDR2 sequences are SGHRS and YFSETQ. V was clipped by 0 bases and J by 0 bases; unmatched bases: 8. The CDR3 contains 17 residues. CDR3 nucleotides: TGCGCCAGCAGCTTGGGCCTGACAGGGCGGTACCAAGAGACCCAGTACTTC. Amino acids: CASSLGLTGRYQETQYF.

The V and J genes are TRBV27 and TRBJ2-7; D might be TRBD1 (5 bases). In germline, CDR1 is MNHEY, CDR2 SMNVEV (reference sequence). This CDR3 is 16 amino acids long. V lost 4 bases to trimming and J lost 3 bases, with 19 bases between them. The CDR3 DNA reads as TGTGCCAGCAGTTCACGCCTCCAGGGTACCCACTACGAGCAGTACTTC. The encoded protein is CASSSRLQGTHYEQYF.

The chain carries TRBV18 and TRBJ1-4; tentative D call: TRBD1 (5 bases). Trimming cost V 3 bases and J 5 bases, with 13 bases left between them. The CDR3 totals 15 residues. Germline V gene lookup returns CDR1 KGHSH and CDR2 LQKENI. The CDR3 loop is CASSPLWGENEKLFF. DNA for the CDR3: TGTGCCAGCTCACCCCTTTGGGGGGAAAATGAAAAACTGTTTTTT.

This chain links TRBV19 with TRBJ2-5; D gene uncertain. The CDR3 sequence is 13 residues long. The V and J ends lost 3 bases and 4 bases respectively, with 9 bases between them. Germline V gene sequence: CDR1 LNHDA, CDR2 SQIVND (reference sequence). The CDR3 nucleotides read TGTGCCAGTAGTATGTGGCCTCCAGAGACCCAGTACTTC. Translated: CASSMWPPETQYF.

This chain links TRBV19 with TRBJ1-2; D perhaps matches TRBD1 (6 bases). The CDR3 is 15 amino acids. Trimming took off 4 bases at V and 2 bases at J, with 14 bases between the two ends. The germline V gene has CDR1 LNHDA and CDR2 SQIVND (reference sequence). This chain's CDR3 is CASSTTGLGNYGYTF. For the CDR3, the DNA is TGTGCCAGTAGTACTACAGGGCTGGGGAACTATGGCTACACCTTC.

This chain joins TRBV27 and TRBJ1-1; D call uncertain. Germline assignment: CDR1 MNHEY and CDR2 SMNVEV (reference sequence). The CDR3 spans 14 residues. With 2 bases removed from V and 1 base from J, the gap between germline ends came to 8 bases. CDR3 residues: CASSLMAGNTEAFF. The CDR3 DNA reads as TGTGCCAGCAGTTTAATGGCGGGGAACACTGAAGCTTTCTTT.

The CDR3 sequence is CAGGQGVTEAFF. In DNA form, the CDR3 reads TGTGCCGGGGGACAGGGTGTAACTGAAGCTTTCTTT. The genes are TRBV2 and TRBJ1-1, with 9 bases identical to TRBD1. This CDR3 contains 12 residues. V was pared by 11 bases and J by 5 bases, with 6 bases of the junction left unmatched. CDR1 and CDR2 (germline): SNHLY, FYNNEI.